This entry lists 25 T cell receptor beta chains sequenced from one sample in a study of siplizumab effects on memory and regulatory T cells (dated by TCRdb to between 2019 and 2020). The method behind the library was the immunoSEQ multiplex PCR assay. TCRdb carries this immuneACCESS record with in-frame sequences only. Its versions omit some clonotypes, under half of them owing to an unresolved V gene in the studies checked, with the rest unexplained. Here the sample has tens of thousands of clones; just over 95% occur a single time. Approximately 0.1% of the sample belongs to the ten largest clones. Sequencing was done on a sample of naive CD8+ T cells sorted from blood. The sample's cell subset or site label, decoded: unstimulated naive T cells. The receptors stem from a human donor in good health.

The chain carries TRBV6-6 and TRBJ2-7; D unresolved. Germline values: CDR1 MNHNY, CDR2 SVGAGI (reference sequence). V dropped 4 bases and J dropped 4 bases, with 14 bases sitting between them. This CDR3 is 14 amino acids long. CDR3 protein: CASSSNRIVYEQYF. DNA for the CDR3: TGTGCCAGCAGTTCGAACAGAATAGTTTACGAGCAGTACTTC.

This clone was recorded once. This chain uses TRBV27 with TRBJ1-5; TRBD1 matches at 8 bases. The V segment lost 5 bases and the J segment 6 bases; nucleotides outside the gene matches: 9. This CDR3 has 15 residues. Germline assignment: CDR1 MNHEY and CDR2 SMNVEV (reference sequence). The CDR3 loop reads CASSPTGVGSQPQHF. CDR3 in DNA: TGTGCCAGCAGTCCGACAGGGGTCGGAAGTCAGCCCCAGCATTTT.

J is TRBJ2-1 and V is TRBV9, with TRBD1 identical over 7 bases. Germline lookup yields CDR1 SGDLS and CDR2 YYNGEE. The J segment lost 3 bases and the V segment lost 4 bases, leaving 7 bases of the junction unmatched. This CDR3 spans 15 amino acids. The CDR3 sequence: CASSPRDRVYNEQFF. Written as DNA, the CDR3 is TGTGCCAGCAGCCCCCGGGACAGAGTCTACAATGAGCAGTTCTTC.

Only one count was recorded for this clone. The chain employs TRBV2 and TRBJ2-1; D remains ambiguous. Trimming shortened V by 1 base and J by 7 bases, and 14 bases separated the two germline ends. The germline V gene has CDR1 SNHLY and CDR2 FYNNEI. The CDR3 totals 15 residues. CDR3 DNA: TGTGCCAGCAGTGAAGTTGGCCCCCCCGGAAATGAGCAGTTCTTC. Amino acid sequence: CASSEVGPPGNEQFF.

The chain is built from TRBV2 and TRBJ1-4, with D uncertain. CDR1 is SNHLY and CDR2 is FYNNEI in the germline V gene. This CDR3 comprises 14 residues. V lost 7 bases, J lost 0 bases, and 9 bases lay in between. CDR3 sequence (DNA): TGTGCCAGCATCGACACCTCAACTAATGAAAAACTGTTTTTT. It is translated as CASIDTSTNEKLFF.

The chain employs TRBV7-9 and TRBJ2-7, with TRBD1 identical over 7 bases. With 1 base clipped from V and 5 bases from J, the junction kept 5 bases outside the gene matches. This CDR3 is 14 amino acids long. In germline, CDR1 is SEHNR, CDR2 FQNEAQ (reference sequence). The CDR3: CASSLGGGANEQYF. CDR3 nucleotides: TGTGCCAGCAGCTTAGGAGGGGGCGCAAACGAGCAGTACTTC.

A few counts support this clone. The chain links TRBV11-2 to TRBJ2-7, with 7 bases lining up with TRBD1. After removal of 4 bases from V and 5 bases from J, the junction contained 11 bases not matched to a gene. The germline gives CDR1 SGHAT, CDR2 FQNNGV. The CDR3 runs 15 residues. This CDR3 is CASSSDRDELHEQYF. The CDR3, as DNA: TGTGCCAGCAGCTCCGACAGGGACGAACTTCACGAGCAGTACTTC.

This rearrangement joins TRBV28 to TRBJ2-5; TRBD2 matches 9 bases. Germline V lookup: CDR1 MDHEN, CDR2 SYDVKM. Trimming at V came to 3 bases and at J to 8 bases, leaving 4 bases not matched to a gene. The CDR3 length is 13 residues. The CDR3 loop reads CASSFPSGDTQYF. The CDR3 DNA reads TGTGCCAGCAGTTTTCCTAGCGGGGACACCCAGTACTTC. The full variable domain, completed using reference TRBV28 and TRBJ2-5, is DVKVTQSSRYLVKRTGEKVFLECVQDMDHENMFWYRQDPGLGLRLIYFSYDVKMKEKGDIPEGYSVSREKKERFSLILESASTNQTSMYLCASSFPSGDTQYFGPGTRLLVL.

This rearrangement joins TRBV27 to TRBJ2-2; no clear D. This CDR3 has 15 residues. Germline assignment: CDR1 MNHEY and CDR2 SMNVEV (reference sequence). The V end was cut by 3 bases, the J end by 3 bases, with 11 bases between. CDR3 region: CASSFSAGYTGELFF. The CDR3 coding sequence is TGTGCCAGCAGTTTTTCCGCAGGATACACCGGGGAGCTGTTTTTT.

The chain recombines TRBV7-9 with TRBJ2-7, with D possibly being TRBD1 (5 bases). The CDR3 covers 11 residues. V was pared by 8 bases and J by 0 bases, with 5 bases between. The germline CDR1 and CDR2 sequences are SEHNR and FQNEAQ (reference sequence). In DNA form, the CDR3 reads TGTGCCAGCGGGGCCTCCTACGAGCAGTACTTC. Translated: CASGASYEQYF.

This clone was seen just once. The V and J genes are TRBV19 and TRBJ1-6; the D gene is possibly TRBD1 (6 bases). Germline V gene sequence: CDR1 LNHDA, CDR2 SQIVND (reference sequence). The CDR3 extends over 13 amino acids. V was clipped by 6 bases and J by 10 bases, with 13 bases between them. The CDR3 loop is CASSKQGNSPLHF. The CDR3 region has the DNA TGTGCCAGTAGCAAACAGGGAAACTCACCCCTCCACTTT. Supplemented by reference TRBV19 and TRBJ1-6, the full variable domain reads DGGITQSPKYLFRKEGQNVTLSCEQNLNHDAMYWYRQDPGQGLRLIYYSQIVNDFQKGDIAEGYSVSREKKESFPLTVTSAQKNPTAFYLCASSKQGNSPLHFGNGTRLTVT.

This chain joins TRBV6-5 and TRBJ1-1; tentative D call: TRBD1 (5 bases). Germline lookup yields CDR1 MNHEY and CDR2 SVGAGI. The V and J ends lost 4 bases and 7 bases respectively, with 13 bases between them. This CDR3 is 13 amino acids long. The CDR3 DNA reads as TGTGCCAGCAGTTTAGGGGTCTATGGTGAAGCTTTCTTT. Amino acids: CASSLGVYGEAFF.

This sequence joins TRBV4-1 and TRBJ2-1; a possible D gene is TRBD2 (6 bases). Trimming removed 5 bases at V and 6 bases at J, with 11 bases between. There are 13 residues in the CDR3. CDR1 and CDR2 from the germline V gene are MGHRA and YSYEKL. CDR3 in amino acids: CASSSLTSNEQFF. In DNA, the CDR3 is TGCGCCAGCAGCTCTTTGACTAGCAATGAGCAGTTCTTC.

The chain links TRBV4-1 to TRBJ1-1; D is unresolved. The CDR3 totals 13 residues. Germline loops: CDR1 MGHRA, CDR2 YSYEKL. Trimming pared 2 bases from V and 5 bases from J, leaving 9 bases between. CDR3 in amino acids: CASSQRVSTEAFF. CDR3 coding DNA: TGCGCCAGCAGCCAAAGGGTGAGTACTGAAGCTTTCTTT.

This CDR3 reads CATGGSAYEQYF. The CDR3 coding sequence is TGTGCCACCGGGGGCAGCGCCTACGAGCAGTACTTC. V and J are TRBV15 and TRBJ2-7, with D possibly being TRBD1 (6 bases). V was shortened by 8 bases and J by 2 bases, with 10 bases between the two germline ends. The germline V gene encodes CDR1 LNHNV and CDR2 YYDKDF (reference sequence). The CDR3 length is 12 residues.

V usage is TRBV18 and J usage is TRBJ2-3, with 7 bases aligning to TRBD2. The CDR3 has 14 amino acids. The junction had 2 bases not matched to a gene; V was cut back by 2 bases and J by 3 bases. From germline, CDR1 is KGHSH and CDR2 LQKENI. CDR3 nucleotides: TGTGCCAGCTCACCAGGCGGGGGAACAGATACGCAGTATTTT. It translates to CASSPGGGTDTQYF. The full variable domain, with the rest looked up from reference TRBV18 and TRBJ2-3, is NAGVMQNPRHLVRRRGQEARLRCSPMKGHSHVYWYRQLPEEGLKFMVYLQKENIIDESGMPKERFSAEFPKEGPSILRIQQVVRGDSAAYFCASSPGGGTDTQYFGPGTRLTVL.

The chain employs TRBV2 and TRBJ1-1; a weak D match, TRBD1 (5 bases). The CDR3 consists of 14 residues. The germline V gene has CDR1 SNHLY and CDR2 FYNNEI. V was trimmed by 8 bases and J by 5 bases, leaving 18 bases between them. Written as DNA, the CDR3 is TGTGCCAGCCTTGAATCTGGGGCACCTACTGAAGCTTTCTTT. Translated: CASLESGAPTEAFF.

CDR3 loop: CASSPYGPGSTDTQYF. The CDR3, as DNA: TGTGCCAGCTCACCATACGGACCTGGGAGCACAGATACGCAGTATTTT. The V gene is TRBV18, the J gene TRBJ2-3; no clear D gene. Trimming removed 2 bases at V and 0 bases at J, with 12 bases between. This CDR3 is 16 amino acids long. Germline CDR1 and CDR2: KGHSH and LQKENI.

This chain uses TRBV6-6 with TRBJ1-4; 7 bases line up with TRBD1. The CDR3 spans 16 residues. V shed 0 bases and J 8 bases; nucleotides not matched to a gene: 9. CDR1 is MNHNY, CDR2 SVGAGI, per germline (reference sequence). The chain's CDR3 is CASSYSKAGGNEKLFF. The DNA for the CDR3 is TGTGCCAGCAGTTACTCGAAGGCAGGGGGAAACGAAAAACTGTTTTTT.

The V call is TRBV6-1, the J call TRBJ2-1; 9 positions agree with TRBD1. This CDR3 spans 15 amino acids. The V segment lost 6 bases and the J segment 6 bases; nucleotides outside the gene matches: 9. CDR1 MNHNS and CDR2 SASEGT come from the germline V gene. The CDR3 region has the DNA TGTGCCAGCAGACATCCGGGACAGGGCGTCAATGAGCAGTTCTTC. It codes for CASRHPGQGVNEQFF.

CDR3 amino acids: CASSSAGGNTEAFF. Here the CDR3 DNA reads TGTGCCAGCAGCTCGGCAGGGGGCAACACTGAAGCTTTCTTT. This chain connects TRBV7-9 to TRBJ1-1; 8 bases line up with TRBD1. Germline lookup yields CDR1 SEHNR and CDR2 FQNEAQ (reference sequence). This CDR3 has 14 residues. V shed 4 bases and J 2 bases; nucleotides not matched to a gene: 3.

This sequence joins TRBV27 and TRBJ2-5; TRBD2 aligns across 9 bases. CDR1 MNHEY and CDR2 SMNVEV come from the germline V gene (reference sequence). CDR3 length: 14 amino acids. V lost 4 bases to trimming and J lost 5 bases; unmatched junction nucleotides: 5. As DNA, the CDR3 is TGTGCCAGCAGTTGGGCGGGGGGGGTCGAGACCCAGTACTTC. Amino acids: CASSWAGGVETQYF.

CDR3 sequence reads: CASSRRPTGDTGELFF. The CDR3 DNA follows: TGTGCCAGCAGCCGTCGACCGACAGGGGACACCGGGGAGCTGTTTTTT. This chain uses TRBV27 with TRBJ2-2, with TRBD1 matching over 8 bases. This CDR3 is built from 16 residues. Germline V lookup: CDR1 MNHEY, CDR2 SMNVEV (reference sequence). V was clipped by 6 bases and J by 3 bases; unmatched bases: 9.

The genes are TRBV27 and TRBJ2-5; D unclear. The end of the DNA is better explained by TRBJ2-7, so the J call may be wrong. Germline V lookup: CDR1 MNHEY, CDR2 SMNVEV (reference sequence). The CDR3 runs to 11 residues. CDR3 residues: CASSFFGEQYF. The CDR3 coding sequence is TGTGCCAGCAGTTTTTTTGGCGAGCAGTACTTC.

The chain is built from TRBV29-1 and TRBJ1-2; no reliable D call. Germline V gene lookup returns CDR1 SQVTM and CDR2 ANQGSEA. V lost 6 bases, J lost 3 bases, and 14 bases lay in between. The CDR3 extends over 13 amino acids. CDR3 nucleotide sequence: TGCAGCGTGCCGATACAGAGAGACTATGGCTACACCTTC. This translates into CSVPIQRDYGYTF.